This is a list of T cell receptor beta chains from one sample in a study of cytomegalovirus exposure and HLA in healthy donors. Measured with immunoSEQ multiplex PCR; TCRdb has only the in-frame clones, and not every one. The table lists approximately 89,000 clones, roughly 60% of them singletons. Sequencing was carried out using PBMCs. The receptors here all came from a woman aged 30 to 39 in good health and CMV-seropositive. The CDR3 runs from the conserved cysteine through the conserved F or W. A D gene is named only where the DNA matches it firmly. For some rows the clone size is stated as once, few or many, or as a class when expanded; others skip it.

CDR3 DNA: TGTGCCTGGAGTGCCCTCCTGAACACTGAAGCTTTCTTT; CDR3 protein: CAWSALLNTEAFF; V gene: TRBV30; J gene: TRBJ1-1; D gene: NA; clone size: NA
CDR3 DNA: TGTGCCTGGAGTGGGGGACAGGGGTCTAGGGAGCAGTTCTTC; CDR3 protein: CAWSGGQGSREQFF; V gene: TRBV30; J gene: TRBJ2-1; D gene: TRBD1; clone size: NA
CDR3 DNA: TGTGCCAGCAGCTATAGGGCTAGCGGGGAAGCCGGGGAGCTGTTTTTT; CDR3 protein: CASSYRASGEAGELFF; V gene: TRBV9; J gene: TRBJ2-2; D gene: TRBD2; clone size: NA
CDR3 DNA: TGTGCCAGTAGTGCGGACAGGGTCTATGGCTACACCTTC; CDR3 protein: CASSADRVYGYTF; V gene: TRBV19; J gene: TRBJ1-2; D gene: TRBD1; clone size: few
CDR3 DNA: TGTGCCAGCAGCCGGCACTCCGGGACAGGGGTGTATCAGCCCCAGCATTTT; CDR3 protein: CASSRHSGTGVYQPQHF; V gene: TRBV5-8; J gene: TRBJ1-5; D gene: TRBD1; clone size: NA
CDR3 DNA: TGTGCAAGTCGCTTAGGGACAGGCAATCAGCCCCAGCATTTT; CDR3 protein: CASRLGTGNQPQHF; V gene: TRBV12-2; J gene: TRBJ1-5; D gene: NA; clone size: medium-sized
CDR3 DNA: TGCAGCGTTGAGCCTGGGGGGGGTAGGACCCAGTACTTC; CDR3 protein: CSVEPGGGRTQYF; V gene: TRBV29-1; J gene: TRBJ2-5; D gene: TRBD2; clone size: NA
CDR3 DNA: TGTGCCAGCAGCCCGGGACTAGCGTGGACCCAGTACTTC; CDR3 protein: CASSPGLAWTQYF; V gene: TRBV2; J gene: TRBJ2-5; D gene: TRBD2; clone size: once
CDR3 DNA: TGTGCCTGGAGTAAAGGTGGTAGCACGGCCTACACCTTC; CDR3 protein: CAWSKGGSTAYTF; V gene: TRBV30; J gene: TRBJ1-2; D gene: NA; clone size: NA
CDR3 DNA: TGTGCCAGTAGTATGGCAGGGCTGAGGTACAATGAGCAGTTCTTC; CDR3 protein: CASSMAGLRYNEQFF; V gene: TRBV19; J gene: TRBJ2-1; D gene: NA; clone size: NA
CDR3 DNA: TGTGCCAGCAGTTACATCGAGAGGGCGTCTATCTATGGCTACACCTTC; CDR3 protein: CASSYIERASIYGYTF; V gene: TRBV6-6; J gene: TRBJ1-2; D gene: NA; clone size: few
CDR3 DNA: TGTGCCAGCAGTGCTTCGGTCCGGGACAGGGGGACCTACGAGCAGTACTTC; CDR3 protein: CASSASVRDRGTYEQYF; V gene: TRBV25-1; J gene: TRBJ2-7; D gene: TRBD1; clone size: once
CDR3 DNA: TGTGCCAGCAGCCCGGGGGGGCTTACACCCGGGGAGCTGTTTTTT; CDR3 protein: CASSPGGLTPGELFF; V gene: TRBV7-2; J gene: TRBJ2-2; D gene: TRBD2; clone size: NA
CDR3 DNA: TGTGCCAGCAGCCAGGTTTCACCCCTCCACTTT; CDR3 protein: CASSQVSPLHF; V gene: TRBV27; J gene: TRBJ1-6; D gene: NA; clone size: NA
CDR3 DNA: TGTGCCAGCAGCCAGGAGGGGCATGGCTACACCTTC; CDR3 protein: CASSQEGHGYTF; V gene: TRBV11-2; J gene: TRBJ1-2; D gene: NA; clone size: few
CDR3 DNA: TGTGCCAGCAGCGTAGAGGACAGGGGAAACACTGAAGCTTTCTTT; CDR3 protein: CASSVEDRGNTEAFF; V gene: TRBV9; J gene: TRBJ1-1; D gene: TRBD1; clone size: NA
CDR3 DNA: TGTGCCAGCAGCTTAGATCGGCTAGCGGGGGGTGCATCGGACTTC; CDR3 protein: CASSLDRLAGGASDF; V gene: TRBV11-2; J gene: TRBJ2-7; D gene: TRBD2; clone size: NA
CDR3 DNA: TGTGCCAGCAGCGACCCGGGACATGGCTCACATGAAAAACTGTTTTTT; CDR3 protein: CASSDPGHGSHEKLFF; V gene: TRBV9; J gene: TRBJ1-4; D gene: NA; clone size: few
CDR3 DNA: TGTGCCAGCAGCCTAGGACAGGGAAGGTACAATGAGCAGTTCTTC; CDR3 protein: CASSLGQGRYNEQFF; V gene: TRBV5-4; J gene: TRBJ2-1; D gene: TRBD1; clone size: NA
CDR3 DNA: TGTGCTAGCAGCTCGGGGGCCCCGGGACAGTACTATGGCTACACCTTC; CDR3 protein: CASSSGAPGQYYGYTF; V gene: TRBV7-7; J gene: TRBJ1-2; D gene: TRBD1; clone size: NA
CDR3 DNA: TGCGCCAGCAGCCAAGATCCGTTTATACGGGAAAAACTGTTTTTT; CDR3 protein: CASSQDPFIREKLFF; V gene: TRBV4-3; J gene: TRBJ1-4; D gene: NA; clone size: NA
CDR3 DNA: TGTGCCAGCAGCTTTTTCGCTAGCGGGGGGGCCGGGAATGAGCAGTTCTTC; CDR3 protein: CASSFFASGGAGNEQFF; V gene: TRBV7-2; J gene: TRBJ2-1; D gene: TRBD2; clone size: NA
CDR3 DNA: TGTGCCAGCAGCTTAGTATCGCGGGGGTGGGGGTCCTACAATGAGCAGTTCTTC; CDR3 protein: CASSLVSRGWGSYNEQFF; V gene: TRBV11-2; J gene: TRBJ2-1; D gene: TRBD2; clone size: NA
CDR3 DNA: TGTGCCAGCAGCTTAGAAGGGGCGGGGGGCTGGGATGAGCAGTTCTTC; CDR3 protein: CASSLEGAGGWDEQFF; V gene: TRBV7-2; J gene: TRBJ2-1; D gene: TRBD2; clone size: NA
CDR3 DNA: TGTGCCAGCAGTTACAGAGAGACAGGATCCTACGAGCAGTACTTC; CDR3 protein: CASSYRETGSYEQYF; V gene: TRBV6-5; J gene: TRBJ2-7; D gene: NA; clone size: NA
CDR3 DNA: TGCGCCAGCAGAGGGGGACAGGGGTTTTCCTACGAGCAGTACTTC; CDR3 protein: CASRGGQGFSYEQYF; V gene: TRBV5-1; J gene: TRBJ2-7; D gene: TRBD1; clone size: NA
CDR3 DNA: TGTGCCAGCAGTTTACAGGGGGCCCCCACTCAGCCCCAGCATTTT; CDR3 protein: CASSLQGAPTQPQHF; V gene: TRBV28; J gene: TRBJ1-5; D gene: TRBD1; clone size: NA